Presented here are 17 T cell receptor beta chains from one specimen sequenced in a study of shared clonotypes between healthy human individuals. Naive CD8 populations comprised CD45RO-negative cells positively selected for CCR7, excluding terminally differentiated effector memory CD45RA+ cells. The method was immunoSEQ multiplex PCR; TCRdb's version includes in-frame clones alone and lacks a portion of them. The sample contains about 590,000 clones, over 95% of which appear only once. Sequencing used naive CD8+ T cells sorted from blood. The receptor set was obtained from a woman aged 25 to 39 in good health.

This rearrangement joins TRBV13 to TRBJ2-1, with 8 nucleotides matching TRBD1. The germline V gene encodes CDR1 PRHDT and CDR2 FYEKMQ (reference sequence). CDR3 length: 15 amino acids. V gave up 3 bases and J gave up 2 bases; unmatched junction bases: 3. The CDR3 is CASSFGQGAYNEQFF. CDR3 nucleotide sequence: TGTGCCAGCAGCTTCGGACAGGGCGCCTACAATGAGCAGTTCTTC.

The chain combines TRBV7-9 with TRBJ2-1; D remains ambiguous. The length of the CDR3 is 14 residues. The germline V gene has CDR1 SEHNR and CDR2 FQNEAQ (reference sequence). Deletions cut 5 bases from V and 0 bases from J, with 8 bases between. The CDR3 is CASSIPSSYNEQFF. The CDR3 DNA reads TGTGCCAGCAGCATTCCATCCTCCTACAATGAGCAGTTCTTC.

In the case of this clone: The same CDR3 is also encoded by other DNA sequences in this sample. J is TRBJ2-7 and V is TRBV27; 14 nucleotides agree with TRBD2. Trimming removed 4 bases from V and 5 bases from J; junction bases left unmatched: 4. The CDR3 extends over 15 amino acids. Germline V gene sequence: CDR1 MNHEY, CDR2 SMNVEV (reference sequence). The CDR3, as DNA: TGTGCCAGCAGTTCCGGGACTAGCGGGAGTCACGAGCAGTACTTC. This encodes CASSSGTSGSHEQYF.

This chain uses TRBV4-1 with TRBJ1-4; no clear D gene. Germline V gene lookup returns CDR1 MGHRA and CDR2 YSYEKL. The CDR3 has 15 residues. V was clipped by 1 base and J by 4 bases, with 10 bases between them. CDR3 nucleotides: TGCGCCAGCAGCCAAGTTAGTACGGATAATGAAAAACTGTTTTTT. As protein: CASSQVSTDNEKLFF.

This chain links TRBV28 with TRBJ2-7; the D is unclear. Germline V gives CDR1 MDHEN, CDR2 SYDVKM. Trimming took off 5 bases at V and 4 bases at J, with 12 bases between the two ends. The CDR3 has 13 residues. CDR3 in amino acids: CASSEFADYEQYF. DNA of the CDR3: TGTGCCAGCAGTGAATTTGCGGATTACGAGCAGTACTTC.

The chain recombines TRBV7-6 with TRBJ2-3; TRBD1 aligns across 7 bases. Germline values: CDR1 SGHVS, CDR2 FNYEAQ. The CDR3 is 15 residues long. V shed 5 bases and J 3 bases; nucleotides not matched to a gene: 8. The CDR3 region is CASSRFRGLTDTQYF. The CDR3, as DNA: TGTGCCAGCAGCCGTTTCAGGGGGTTGACAGATACGCAGTATTTT.

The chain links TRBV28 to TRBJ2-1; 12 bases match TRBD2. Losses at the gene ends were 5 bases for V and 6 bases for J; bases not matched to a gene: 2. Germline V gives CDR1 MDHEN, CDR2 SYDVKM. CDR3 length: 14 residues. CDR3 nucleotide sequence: TGTGCCAGCAGTCGACTAGCGGGAGCCAATGAGCAGTTCTTC. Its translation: CASSRLAGANEQFF.

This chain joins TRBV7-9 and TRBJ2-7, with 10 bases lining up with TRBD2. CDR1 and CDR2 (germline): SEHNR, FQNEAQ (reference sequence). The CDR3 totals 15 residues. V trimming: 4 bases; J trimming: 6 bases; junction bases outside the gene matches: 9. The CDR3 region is CASSSALAGDGEQYF. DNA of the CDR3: TGTGCCAGCAGCTCCGCCCTAGCGGGAGACGGCGAGCAGTACTTC.

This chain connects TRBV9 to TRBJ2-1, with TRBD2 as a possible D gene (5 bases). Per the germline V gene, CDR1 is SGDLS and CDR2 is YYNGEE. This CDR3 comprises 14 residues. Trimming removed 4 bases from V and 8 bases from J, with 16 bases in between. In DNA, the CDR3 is TGTGCCAGCAGCTGGACTCTAGGGTGGGATGAGCAGTTCTTC. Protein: CASSWTLGWDEQFF.

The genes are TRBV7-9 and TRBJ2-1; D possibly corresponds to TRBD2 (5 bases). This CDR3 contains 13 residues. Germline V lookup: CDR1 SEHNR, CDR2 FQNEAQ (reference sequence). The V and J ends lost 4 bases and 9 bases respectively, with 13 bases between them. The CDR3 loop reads CASSSPAAPEQFF. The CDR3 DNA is TGTGCCAGCAGCTCCCCAGCGGCCCCTGAGCAGTTCTTC.

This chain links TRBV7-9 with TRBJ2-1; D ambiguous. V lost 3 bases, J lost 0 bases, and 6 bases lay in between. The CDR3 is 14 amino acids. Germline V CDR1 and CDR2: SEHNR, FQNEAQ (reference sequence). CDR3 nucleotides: TGTGCCAGCAGCTTTGTAAGCTCCTACAATGAGCAGTTCTTC. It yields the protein CASSFVSSYNEQFF. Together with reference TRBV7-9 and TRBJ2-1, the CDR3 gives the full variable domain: DTGVSQNPRHKITKRGQNVTFRCDPISEHNRLYWYRQTLGQGPEFLTYFQNEAQLEKSRLLSDRFSAERPKGSFSTLEIQRTEQGDSAMYLCASSFVSSYNEQFFGPGTRLTVL.

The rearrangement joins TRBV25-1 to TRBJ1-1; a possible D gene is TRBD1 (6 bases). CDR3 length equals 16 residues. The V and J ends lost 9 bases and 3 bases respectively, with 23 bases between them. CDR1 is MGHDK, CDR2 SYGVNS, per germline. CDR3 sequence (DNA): TGTGCCAGGGAACAGGGCCCTGGGATACCTCACACTGAAGCTTTCTTT. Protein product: CAREQGPGIPHTEAFF.

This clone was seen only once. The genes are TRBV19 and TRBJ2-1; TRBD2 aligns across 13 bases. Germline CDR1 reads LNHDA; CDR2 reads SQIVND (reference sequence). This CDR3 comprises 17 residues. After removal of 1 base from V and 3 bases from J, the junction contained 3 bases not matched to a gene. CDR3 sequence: CASSIGLAGGLYNEQFF. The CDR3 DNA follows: TGTGCCAGTAGTATAGGACTAGCGGGAGGTCTCTACAATGAGCAGTTCTTC.

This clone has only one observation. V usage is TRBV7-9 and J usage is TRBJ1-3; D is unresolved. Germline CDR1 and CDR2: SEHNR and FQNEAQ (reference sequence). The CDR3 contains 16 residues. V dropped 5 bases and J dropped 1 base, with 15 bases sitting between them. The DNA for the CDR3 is TGTGCCAGCAGCGAAACTGCCCGGGGTTCTGGAAACACCATATATTTT. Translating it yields CASSETARGSGNTIYF.

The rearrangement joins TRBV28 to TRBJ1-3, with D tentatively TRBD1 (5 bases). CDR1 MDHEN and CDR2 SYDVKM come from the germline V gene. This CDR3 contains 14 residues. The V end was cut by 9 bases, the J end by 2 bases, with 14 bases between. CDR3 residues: CASRFGTPGNTIYF. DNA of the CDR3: TGTGCCAGTAGATTTGGGACGCCTGGAAACACCATATATTTT.

As DNA, the CDR3 is TGTGCCTGGAGTGACTTGGCCGAGCAGTACTTC. Translation gives CAWSDLAEQYF. The rearrangement uses TRBV30 and TRBJ2-7, with D unclear. Germline CDR1 is GTSNPN and CDR2 is SVGIG (reference sequence). This CDR3 has 11 amino acids. Deletions cut 1 base from V and 6 bases from J, with 7 bases between.

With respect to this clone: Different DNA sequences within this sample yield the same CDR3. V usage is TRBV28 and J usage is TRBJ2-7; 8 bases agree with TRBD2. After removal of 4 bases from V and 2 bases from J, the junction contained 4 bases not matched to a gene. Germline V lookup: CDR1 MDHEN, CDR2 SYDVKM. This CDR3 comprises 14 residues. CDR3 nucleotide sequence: TGTGCCAGCAGTTCAACGGGAGGGGCCTACGAGCAGTACTTC. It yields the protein CASSSTGGAYEQYF.